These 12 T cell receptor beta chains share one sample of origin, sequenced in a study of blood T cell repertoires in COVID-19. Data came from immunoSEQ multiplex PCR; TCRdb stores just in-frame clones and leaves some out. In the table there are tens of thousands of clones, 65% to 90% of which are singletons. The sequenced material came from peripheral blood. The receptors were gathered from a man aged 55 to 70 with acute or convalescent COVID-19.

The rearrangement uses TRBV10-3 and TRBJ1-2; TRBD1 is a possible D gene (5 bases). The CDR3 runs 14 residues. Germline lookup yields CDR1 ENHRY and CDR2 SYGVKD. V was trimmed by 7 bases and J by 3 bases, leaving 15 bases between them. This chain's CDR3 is CAITSGFSDYGYTF. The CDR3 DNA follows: TGTGCCATCACTTCAGGGTTCAGCGACTATGGCTACACCTTC.

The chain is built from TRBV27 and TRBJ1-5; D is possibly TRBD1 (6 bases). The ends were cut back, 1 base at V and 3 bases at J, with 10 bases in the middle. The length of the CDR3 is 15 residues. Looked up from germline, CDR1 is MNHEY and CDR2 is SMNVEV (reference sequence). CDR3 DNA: TGTGCCAGCAGTTTATTCCCAGGGGCCAATCAGCCCCAGCATTTT. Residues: CASSLFPGANQPQHF.

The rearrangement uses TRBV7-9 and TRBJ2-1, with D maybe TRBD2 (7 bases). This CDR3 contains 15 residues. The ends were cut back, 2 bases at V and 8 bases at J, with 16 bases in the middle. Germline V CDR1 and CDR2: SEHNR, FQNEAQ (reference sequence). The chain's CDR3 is CASSLSRGAGDEQFF. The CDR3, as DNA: TGTGCCAGCAGCTTATCCCGGGGGGCGGGAGATGAGCAGTTCTTC.

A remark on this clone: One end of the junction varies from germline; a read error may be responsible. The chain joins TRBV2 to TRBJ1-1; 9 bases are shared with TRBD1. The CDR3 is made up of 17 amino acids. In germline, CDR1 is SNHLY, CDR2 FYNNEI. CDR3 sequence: CASVRPGQGTPNTETFF. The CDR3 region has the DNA TGTGCCAGCGTCCGCCCTGGACAGGGGACCCCGAACACTGAAACTTTCTTT. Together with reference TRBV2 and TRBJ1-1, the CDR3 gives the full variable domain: EPEVTQTPSHQVTQMGQEVILRCVPISNHLYFYWYRQILGQKVEFLVSFYNNEISEKSEIFDDQFSVERPDGSNFTLKIRSTKLEDSAMYFCASVRPGQGTPNTETFFGQGTRLTVV.

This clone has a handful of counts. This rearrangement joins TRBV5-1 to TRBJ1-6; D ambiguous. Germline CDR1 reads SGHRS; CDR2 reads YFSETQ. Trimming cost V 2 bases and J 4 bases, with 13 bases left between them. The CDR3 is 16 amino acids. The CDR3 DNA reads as TGCGCCAGCAGCTTAAAGGGAGCAGAATATAATTCACCCCTCCACTTT. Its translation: CASSLKGAEYNSPLHF.

The CDR3 protein is CASKRGQGVETQYF. DNA of the CDR3: TGTGCCAGTAAAAGGGGACAGGGAGTAGAGACCCAGTACTTC. V gene TRBV19 combines with J gene TRBJ2-5; 9 nucleotides line up with TRBD1. The length of the CDR3 is 14 residues. V trimming: 7 bases; J trimming: 4 bases; junction bases outside the gene matches: 7. Per the germline V gene, CDR1 is LNHDA and CDR2 is SQIVND (reference sequence).

For the CDR3, the DNA is TGCAGTGCTAGTAACAGGGGGAACACTGAAGCTTTCTTT. This sequence encodes CSASNRGNTEAFF. The chain is built from TRBV20-1 and TRBJ1-1; the match to TRBD1 covers 7 bases. The CDR3 has 13 residues. From germline, CDR1 is DFQATT and CDR2 SNEGSKA (reference sequence). Trimming cost V 3 bases and J 1 base; bases outside gene matches: 2.

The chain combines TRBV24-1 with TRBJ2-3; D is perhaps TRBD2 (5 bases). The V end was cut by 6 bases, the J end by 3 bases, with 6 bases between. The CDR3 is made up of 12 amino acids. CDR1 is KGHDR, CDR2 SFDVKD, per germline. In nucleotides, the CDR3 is TGTGCCACCAGTACGGGAACAGATACGCAGTATTTT. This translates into CATSTGTDTQYF.

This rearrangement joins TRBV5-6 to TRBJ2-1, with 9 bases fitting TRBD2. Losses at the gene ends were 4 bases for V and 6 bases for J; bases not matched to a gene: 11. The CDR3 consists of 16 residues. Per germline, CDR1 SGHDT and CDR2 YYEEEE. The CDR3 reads CASSRFGGGAGNEQFF. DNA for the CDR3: TGTGCCAGCAGCCGATTCGGCGGGGGGGCCGGCAATGAGCAGTTCTTC. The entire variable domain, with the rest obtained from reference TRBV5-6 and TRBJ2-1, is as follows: DAGVTQSPTHLIKTRGQQVTLRCSPKSGHDTVSWYQQALGQGPQFIFQYYEEEERQRGNFPDRFSGHQFPNYSSELNVNALLLGDSALYLCASSRFGGGAGNEQFFGPGTRLTVL.

CDR3 in amino acids: CASSLPLTGYTEAFF. In DNA form, the CDR3 reads TGTGCCAGCAGCCTTCCCCTGACAGGGTACACTGAAGCTTTCTTT. This rearrangement joins TRBV28 to TRBJ1-1, with 7 bases identical to TRBD1. V lost 6 bases and J lost 3; bases outside the gene matches: 10. This CDR3 region has 15 residues. Germline assignment: CDR1 MDHEN and CDR2 SYDVKM.

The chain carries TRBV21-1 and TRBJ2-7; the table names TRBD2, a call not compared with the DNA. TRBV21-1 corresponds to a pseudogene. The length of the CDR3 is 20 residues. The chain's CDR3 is CASSPLLVKRGRPSSYEQYV. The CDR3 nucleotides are TGTGCCAGCAGTCCCCTCCTTGTGAAGCGGGGGCGTCCGAGCTCCTACGAGCAGTACGTC.

In DNA, the CDR3 is TGCGCCAGCAGCTTGGTACTAGGAGGGCCCTACGAGCAGTACTTC. It is translated as CASSLVLGGPYEQYF. This chain joins TRBV5-1 and TRBJ2-7; tentative D call: TRBD2 (6 bases). CDR1 and CDR2 from the germline V gene are SGHRS and YFSETQ. The V and J ends lost 0 bases and 2 bases respectively, with 12 bases between them. There are 15 residues in the CDR3.